The 2 T cell receptor beta chains below all came from one sample that was sequenced in a study of cytomegalovirus exposure and HLA in healthy donors. Use of 60 Vbeta and 13 Jbeta primers characterized the PCR. The assay was immunoSEQ multiplex PCR, and TCRdb's table has in-frame clones only and misses some. The sample holds approximately 160,000 clones, more than 60% seen once. The sequenced sample consisted of PBMCs. These TCRs come from a woman aged 40 to 50 in good health and CMV-seropositive.

This clone was seen once. This chain links TRBV6-6 with TRBJ1-1; 11 bases match TRBD1. J was trimmed by 3 bases and V by 5 bases; bases with no gene match: 2. The CDR3 length is 14 residues. CDR1 is MNHNY and CDR2 is SVGAGI in the germline V gene (reference sequence). The CDR3 DNA follows: TGTGCCAGCAGTAGGGGACAGGGGGACACTGAAGCTTTCTTT. Its translation: CASSRGQGDTEAFF.

The chain joins TRBV6-6 to TRBJ2-2; TRBD2 matches at 10 bases. V gave up 6 bases and J gave up 6 bases; unmatched junction bases: 10. The CDR3 totals 16 residues. Germline V gives CDR1 MNHNY, CDR2 SVGAGI (reference sequence). The CDR3 protein is CASSPRSSGGPGELFF. The DNA for the CDR3 is TGTGCCAGCAGCCCACGTTCTAGCGGGGGTCCCGGGGAGCTGTTTTTT.